This section outlines one TCR beta chain sequence together with its context. Its antigen is unknown. TCRdb re-called the 5' RACE reads with MiXCR, one entry per CDR3 protein. The sample has more than 350,000 distinct CDR3 sequences; approximately 21% are singletons. These data belong to a study of T-cell memory formation after mild COVID-19. On the study more broadly: Across donors, TCR clusters were largely donor specific. Findings and limits, study-wide: Pre-infection memory carried some responding clones, suggesting that cross-reactive memory joined. Clones that shrank (day 15 to 85) were balanced CD4/CD8, whereas later expanders leaned CD4+. SARS-CoV-2 specificity of second-wave clones peaking day 37 was unconfirmed.

The germline V gene has CDR1 SGHRS and CDR2 YFSETQ. V was shortened by 2 bases and J by 7 bases, with 15 bases between the two germline ends. This CDR3 has 14 amino acids. Sequencing was performed on PBMCs or a T cell subset sorted from them (not recorded which). The sequence was collected from an adult woman who had mild COVID-19 (a few samples of this study predate the infection). Cell type and time point are not known. The chain uses TRBV5-1 and TRBJ2-5; D might be TRBD1 (6 bases). CDR3 sequence: CASSLGGAEGTQYF. DNA for the CDR3: TGCGCCAGCAGCTTAGGGGGTGCTGAGGGGACCCAGTACTTC.